The subject of this entry is one T cell receptor (beta chain). What it binds is not known. This sample was taken from a study of blood T cells in healthy people across ages. Study-level information: Researchers report that template switching captured about one barcoded beta molecule per two T cells.

Trimming took off 5 bases at V and 6 bases at J, with 14 bases between the two ends. Germline V lookup: CDR1 MNHEY, CDR2 SMNVEV (reference sequence). CDR3 length: 13 residues. Primers used in a second PCR of about 6 to 11 cycles were a sample-barcoded 5' primer and a J-beta primer mix. MiXCR, applied by TCRdb to the 5' RACE reads, yields one record per CDR3 protein. The sample holds hundreds of thousands of distinct CDR3 sequences, around 50% seen once. Study results and limitations: Changes in expanded clonotypes were possibly confounded, as the CMV status of donors was unknown. Unsorted PBMC input precluded a conclusive naive versus antigen-experienced comparison. Age brought a roughly linear fall in TCR beta diversity measured per million T cells.

The sample was blood. The source is a man in his forties or fifties in good health. The chain has TRBV27 and TRBJ2-7; D is unclear. The CDR3 sequence is CASSLGGPFEQYF. The CDR3 DNA sequence: TGTGCCAGCAGTCTAGGCGGACCGTTCGAGCAGTACTTC.